This entry lists 15 T cell receptor beta chains sequenced from one sample in a study of blood T cell repertoires in COVID-19. Sequencing used immunoSEQ multiplex PCR; TCRdb keeps in-frame clones, though not all of them. The sample contains over 150,000 clones, 85% to 90% of which appear only once. Input material: peripheral blood. The source is a man in his 70s with active or convalescent COVID-19.

This sequence joins TRBV2 and TRBJ1-2; 8 nucleotides align to TRBD1. V lost 6 bases, J lost 4 bases, and 7 bases stayed unmatched. This CDR3 is built from 14 residues. Germline V gene sequence: CDR1 SNHLY, CDR2 FYNNEI. The CDR3 sequence is CASSGGQELYGYTF. The CDR3 region has the DNA TGTGCCAGCAGCGGGGGACAGGAGCTCTATGGCTACACCTTC.

The J gene is TRBJ1-1, the V gene TRBV24-1, with 9 nucleotides matching TRBD1. Germline V gene data show CDR1 as KGHDR and CDR2 as SFDVKD. V was clipped by 3 bases and J by 1 base; unmatched bases: 2. CDR3 length: 15 amino acids. As DNA, the CDR3 is TGTGCCACCAGTGATCCGACAGGGGGGAACACTGAAGCTTTCTTT. Protein: CATSDPTGGNTEAFF.

The V call is TRBV11-3, the J call TRBJ2-1; D is unclear. The V and J ends lost 0 bases and 8 bases respectively, with 11 bases between them. Germline V gene sequence: CDR1 SGHNT, CDR2 YENEEA. The CDR3 runs 14 residues. The CDR3 nucleotides are TGTGCCAGCAGCTTAGATAACTCACGCGATGAGCAGTTCTTC. It is translated as CASSLDNSRDEQFF. The variable domain in full, with the rest retrieved from reference TRBV11-3 and TRBJ2-1, is EAGVVQSPRYKIIEKKQPVAFWCNPISGHNTLYWYLQNLGQGPELLIRYENEEAVDDSQLPKDRFSAERLKGVDSTLKIQPAELGDSAVYLCASSLDNSRDEQFFGPGTRLTVL.

The sample holds a few counts of this clone. The chain combines TRBV12-3 or TRBV12-4 with TRBJ2-7; TRBD1 is a possible D gene (5 bases). V lost 5 bases and J lost 2, with 7 bases in between. The CDR3 is 12 residues long. DNA of the CDR3: TGTGCCAGCAGTAGACAGACCTACGAGCAGTACTTC. This codes for CASSRQTYEQYF.

The chain recombines TRBV7-6 with TRBJ2-2; TRBD2 is a possible D gene (6 bases). The CDR3 runs 16 residues. V lost 3 bases and J lost 7, with 18 bases in between. From germline, CDR1 is SGHVS and CDR2 FNYEAQ. The CDR3 DNA reads as TGTGCCAGCAGCTTGGGGCGGGACGTCTGGGTCGGGGAGCTGTTTTTT. It codes for CASSLGRDVWVGELFF.

This chain links TRBV27 with TRBJ2-7; D is possibly TRBD1 (6 bases). The V end lost 3 bases, the J end lost 4 bases, and 13 bases lay between the germline ends. The germline CDR1 and CDR2 sequences are MNHEY and SMNVEV (reference sequence). This CDR3 spans 14 amino acids. The CDR3 nucleotides are TGTGCCAGCAGTTTGGGAACAGGGAATTACGAGCAGTACTTC. As protein: CASSLGTGNYEQYF.

This clone has more than one count but fewer than ten. The rearrangement uses TRBV5-1 and TRBJ2-2, with D unresolved. The V gene lost 6 bases and the J gene lost 0 bases, with 9 bases spanning the gap. The CDR3 is 14 residues long. CDR1 SGHRS and CDR2 YFSETQ come from the germline V gene. CDR3 residues: CASTPNTNTGELFF. Here the CDR3 DNA reads TGCGCCAGCACCCCGAACACGAACACCGGGGAGCTGTTTTTT.

The V gene is TRBV6-5, the J gene TRBJ1-1; the D gene is possibly TRBD1 (5 bases). Germline values: CDR1 MNHEY, CDR2 SVGAGI. The CDR3 consists of 16 residues. Trimming pared 4 bases from V and 0 bases from J, leaving 15 bases between. Here the CDR3 DNA reads TGTGCCAGCAGTTTCCAACCGACAGCCCTGAACACTGAAGCTTTCTTT. Translating it yields CASSFQPTALNTEAFF.

The table lists this clone with a count of one. This chain connects TRBV7-2 to TRBJ2-7, with D perhaps matching TRBD1 (5 bases). The germline CDR1 and CDR2 sequences are SGHTA and FQGNSA. V dropped 2 bases and J dropped 3 bases, with 14 bases sitting between them. The CDR3 runs to 15 residues. CDR3 sequence: CASSLRSGRDYEQYF. CDR3 DNA sequence: TGTGCCAGCAGCTTAAGGTCCGGCAGGGACTACGAGCAGTACTTC. The full variable domain, with the rest looked up from reference TRBV7-2 and TRBJ2-7, is GAGVSQSPSNKVTEKGKDVELRCDPISGHTALYWYRQSLGQGLEFLIYFQGNSAPDKSGLPSDRFSAERTGGSVSTLTIQRTQQEDSAVYLCASSLRSGRDYEQYFGPGTRLTVT.

The chain joins TRBV9 to TRBJ1-5, with 7 bases that match TRBD1. The trim removed 6 bases at V and 4 bases at J, leaving 16 bases unmatched. The germline gives CDR1 SGDLS, CDR2 YYNGEE. There are 17 residues in the CDR3. The CDR3 protein is CASTWEQGKEGNQPQHF. The CDR3 region has the DNA TGTGCCAGCACCTGGGAACAGGGGAAGGAGGGAAATCAGCCCCAGCATTTT.

This chain links TRBV19 with TRBJ1-6, with D unresolved. CDR1 LNHDA and CDR2 SQIVND come from the germline V gene (reference sequence). The V end lost 3 bases, the J end lost 4 bases, and 10 bases lay between the germline ends. The CDR3 has 15 amino acids. CDR3 in amino acids: CASSMLAGYNSPLHF. CDR3 DNA: TGTGCCAGTAGTATGTTGGCGGGATATAATTCACCCCTCCACTTT.

The J gene is TRBJ2-5, the V gene TRBV7-2; 9 bases are shared with TRBD1. This CDR3 has 15 amino acids. Per the germline V gene, CDR1 is SGHTA and CDR2 is FQGNSA. Trimming at V came to 3 bases and at J to 2 bases, leaving 4 bases not matched to a gene. The DNA of the CDR3 is TGTGCCAGCAGCTTCCGGGACAGGGCTCAAGAGACCCAGTACTTC. This gives the protein CASSFRDRAQETQYF.

The chain links TRBV7-2 to TRBJ1-6; 8 nucleotides align to TRBD1. CDR1 and CDR2 from the germline V gene are SGHTA and FQGNSA. This CDR3 has 17 residues. With V trimmed by 5 bases and J by 3 bases, 9 bases remained unmatched. CDR3 region: CASSPRTGLVYNSPLHF. As DNA, the CDR3 is TGTGCCAGCAGCCCGCGGACAGGGCTAGTCTATAATTCACCCCTCCACTTT.

The count of this clone is one. The chain combines TRBV5-5 with TRBJ2-1, with a weak D call TRBD2 (6 bases). This CDR3 region has 16 residues. Germline-derived CDR1 and CDR2 are SGHKS and YYEKEE (reference sequence). V lost 2 bases and J lost 0, with 12 bases in between. CDR3 in amino acids: CASSFPGSRSYNEQFF. The DNA of the CDR3 is TGTGCCAGCAGCTTCCCCGGGAGTCGCTCCTACAATGAGCAGTTCTTC. Looking up the rest from reference TRBV5-5 and TRBJ2-1 gives the full variable domain: DAGVTQSPTHLIKTRGQQVTLRCSPISGHKSVSWYQQVLGQGPQFIFQYYEKEERGRGNFPDRFSARQFPNYSSELNVNALLLGDSALYLCASSFPGSRSYNEQFFGPGTRLTVL.

The chain joins TRBV5-1 to TRBJ1-1, with 8 bases lining up with TRBD1. V lost 5 bases, J lost 4 bases, and 7 bases stayed unmatched. This CDR3 comprises 14 residues. CDR1 and CDR2 from the germline V gene are SGHRS and YFSETQ. The CDR3 region has the DNA TGCGCCAGCAGAAGTAGGACAGGGACCACTGAAGCTTTCTTT. Protein: CASRSRTGTTEAFF. The full variable domain, its missing parts supplied by reference TRBV5-1 and TRBJ1-1, is KAGVTQTPRYLIKTRGQQVTLSCSPISGHRSVSWYQQTPGQGLQFLFEYFSETQRNKGNFPGRFSGRQFSNSRSEMNVSTLELGDSALYLCASRSRTGTTEAFFGQGTRLTVV.